The 16 T cell receptor beta chains presented below share a single source sample, sequenced in a study of blood T cell repertoires in COVID-19. Clones were sequenced by immunoSEQ multiplex PCR, and TCRdb holds only the in-frame ones, with some missing. This table holds about 110,000 clones, 88% found once. Sequencing used peripheral blood. The receptor set was obtained from a woman aged 50 to 60 with acute or convalescent COVID-19.

The chain combines TRBV11-1 with TRBJ2-7, with D possibly TRBD1 on 5 matching bases. V was cut by 3 bases and J by 6 bases, with 9 bases left in between. Per germline, CDR1 SGHAT and CDR2 FQDESV (reference sequence). The CDR3 loop spans 12 amino acids. The CDR3 sequence: CASSFNRREQYF. For the CDR3, the DNA is TGTGCCAGCAGCTTTAACAGGCGCGAGCAGTACTTC.

Points on this clone: At one end the junction does not follow the germline gene, possibly because of a read error. This chain uses TRBV27 with TRBJ1-2; TRBD1 aligns across 8 bases. The CDR3 loop spans 13 amino acids. Germline-derived CDR1 and CDR2 are MNHEY and SMNVEV (reference sequence). The CDR3 DNA reads as TGTGCCAGCAGTTTTAGACAGGGGACCGTGCCCGAGTTC. Its protein is CASSFRQGTVPEF.

The chain has TRBV11-2 and TRBJ1-3; D is unresolved. The germline gives CDR1 SGHAT, CDR2 FQNNGV. The CDR3 totals 15 residues. Trimming pared 0 bases from V and 8 bases from J, leaving 14 bases between. The CDR3 DNA reads as TGTGCCAGCAGCTTAGATCTCTCTCCGGGGTACACCATATATTTT. It codes for CASSLDLSPGYTIYF.

This chain joins TRBV28 and TRBJ1-2; tentatively, D is TRBD1 (5 bases). V was cut by 4 bases and J by 5 bases, with 14 bases left in between. This CDR3 has 14 amino acids. In germline, CDR1 is MDHEN, CDR2 SYDVKM. Here the CDR3 reads CASSSGRAGYGYTF. Written as DNA, the CDR3 is TGTGCCAGCAGTTCGGGACGTGCGGGGTATGGCTACACCTTC.

This chain uses TRBV25-1 with TRBJ2-3, with a weak D call TRBD2 (6 bases). The CDR3 sequence is 15 residues long. V was shortened by 1 base and J by 2 bases, with 10 bases between the two germline ends. CDR1 and CDR2 (germline): MGHDK, SYGVNS. CDR3 in DNA: TGTGCCAGCAGTGAATGGGGGGAGGCCACAGATACGCAGTATTTT. Its protein product is CASSEWGEATDTQYF. The complete variable domain, with remaining parts taken from reference TRBV25-1 and TRBJ2-3, reads EADIYQTPRYLVIGTGKKITLECSQTMGHDKMYWYQQDPGMELHLIHYSYGVNSTEKGDLSSESTVSRIRTEHFPLTLESARPSHTSQYLCASSEWGEATDTQYFGPGTRLTVL.

CDR3 residues: CASSLGRVQGNSPLHF. The CDR3 DNA is TGTGCCAGCAGCTTAGGTAGAGTACAGGGTAATTCACCCCTCCACTTT. This chain links TRBV7-7 with TRBJ1-6; perhaps TRBD1 as D (6 bases). Germline CDR1 SSHAT, CDR2 FNYEAQ (reference sequence). The CDR3 has 16 amino acids. V was shortened by 1 base and J by 6 bases, with 13 bases between the two germline ends.

The chain carries TRBV9 and TRBJ2-1; D not certain. CDR3 length: 15 residues. CDR1 and CDR2 from the germline V gene are SGDLS and YYNGEE. Trimming removed 1 base from V and 2 bases from J, with 10 bases in between. CDR3 bases: TGTGCCAGCAGCGTAAACCCTGGCCCCTACAATGAGCAGTTCTTC. The encoded protein is CASSVNPGPYNEQFF.

The V and J genes are TRBV5-1 and TRBJ2-7, with TRBD1 matching 7 bases. Per germline, CDR1 SGHRS and CDR2 YFSETQ. After removal of 4 bases from V and 4 bases from J, the junction contained 5 bases not matched to a gene. CDR3 length: 13 amino acids. The CDR3 reads CASSSTGDYEQYF. Written as DNA, the CDR3 is TGCGCCAGCAGCAGCACAGGGGATTACGAGCAGTACTTC.

The chain joins TRBV4-1 to TRBJ2-7; TRBD2 matches at 10 bases. Germline trimming cut 0 bases from V and 0 bases from J; bases unmatched to any gene: 2. Germline-derived CDR1 and CDR2 are MGHRA and YSYEKL. CDR3 length: 16 amino acids. For the CDR3, the DNA is TGCGCCAGCAGCCAAGAGGCTAGCGGGAGCTCCTACGAGCAGTACTTC. Translated: CASSQEASGSSYEQYF.

The chain employs TRBV14 and TRBJ2-3; 9 bases match TRBD1. The germline CDR1 and CDR2 sequences are SGHDN and FVKESK. There are 18 residues in the CDR3. The J segment lost 2 bases and the V segment lost 4 bases, leaving 13 bases of the junction unmatched. The CDR3 sequence: CASSLGTGYSRDTDTQYF. CDR3 bases: TGTGCCAGCAGCCTCGGGACAGGGTACAGCCGAGACACAGATACGCAGTATTTT.

V and J are TRBV5-6 and TRBJ2-2; possibly TRBD1 for D (5 bases). Trimming shortened V by 5 bases and J by 0 bases, and 8 bases separated the two germline ends. This CDR3 is built from 14 residues. Per the germline V gene, CDR1 is SGHDT and CDR2 is YYEEEE. The CDR3 DNA reads as TGTGCCAGCAGTTGGACAACGAACACCGGGGAGCTGTTTTTT. The encoded protein is CASSWTTNTGELFF. Based on the CDR3 plus reference TRBV5-6 and TRBJ2-2, the full variable domain is DAGVTQSPTHLIKTRGQQVTLRCSPKSGHDTVSWYQQALGQGPQFIFQYYEEEERQRGNFPDRFSGHQFPNYSSELNVNALLLGDSALYLCASSWTTNTGELFFGEGSRLTVL.

The rearrangement uses TRBV27 and TRBJ2-1; TRBD1 might be the D (8 bases). The CDR3 runs 16 residues. Germline assignment: CDR1 MNHEY and CDR2 SMNVEV (reference sequence). Trimming removed 7 bases from V and 10 bases from J, with 26 bases in between. The CDR3 sequence: CASKRSRGLAEEEQFF. The CDR3 coding sequence is TGTGCCAGCAAGCGGTCCAGGGGGCTAGCGGAGGAGGAGCAGTTCTTC.

This sequence joins TRBV6-4 and TRBJ2-2, with a weak D call TRBD1 (6 bases). The CDR3 spans 14 residues. CDR1 MRHNA and CDR2 SNTAGT come from the germline V gene. Trimming took off 5 bases at V and 4 bases at J, with 11 bases between the two ends. CDR3: CASSPQGFTGELFF. CDR3 DNA sequence: TGTGCCAGCAGTCCACAGGGTTTCACCGGGGAGCTGTTTTTT.

This chain connects TRBV18 to TRBJ2-5; 8 bases are a match to TRBD1. CDR1 KGHSH and CDR2 LQKENI come from the germline V gene. Unmatched junction bases numbered 10, after V lost 1 base and J lost 3 bases. The CDR3 consists of 17 residues. CDR3 region: CASSPRLDRGQEETQYF. For the CDR3, the DNA is TGTGCCAGCTCACCACGATTAGACAGGGGCCAAGAAGAGACCCAGTACTTC.

This clone has only one observation. This chain links TRBV29-1 with TRBJ2-7; tentative D call: TRBD2 (6 bases). Per germline, CDR1 SQVTM and CDR2 ANQGSEA. V lost 2 bases and J 6 bases, leaving 11 bases between the germline ends. CDR3 length equals 12 residues. CDR3 sequence: CSVEYGGSEQYF. DNA of the CDR3: TGCAGCGTTGAATACGGAGGGAGCGAGCAGTACTTC.

The V and J genes are TRBV19 and TRBJ1-2; tentative D call: TRBD1 (5 bases). The ends were cut back, 2 bases at V and 7 bases at J, with 8 bases in the middle. Per the germline V gene, CDR1 is LNHDA and CDR2 is SQIVND (reference sequence). This CDR3 is 12 amino acids long. CDR3 region: CASSIRGSGYTF. DNA for the CDR3: TGTGCCAGTAGTATAAGGGGAAGTGGCTACACCTTC.